Listed below are T cell receptor beta chains from one sample, sequenced in a study of cytomegalovirus exposure and HLA in healthy donors. Sequenced by immunoSEQ multiplex PCR; TCRdb stores in-frame clones only, minus some. The data show 55,000 to 80,000 clones, approximately 67% seen once. Sample: PBMCs. The source of these receptors is a woman aged 25 to 39 in good health and CMV-seronegative. The CDR3 runs from the conserved cysteine through the conserved F or W. D genes are given only for firm matches.

V gene	J gene	D gene	CDR3 protein
TRBV7-9	TRBJ1-4	-	CASGLAQRAEKLFF
TRBV7-9	TRBJ1-2	-	CASSFGGSYGYTF
TRBV9	TRBJ2-3	TRBD2	CASSRTGTSAGGGTDTQYF
TRBV14	TRBJ1-6	-	CASSQDWNRPDRNSPLHF
TRBV18	TRBJ2-3	TRBD2	CASSPPASGGAGDTQYF
TRBV11-3	TRBJ1-6	TRBD1	CASSTGTGNSPLHF
TRBV22-1	TRBJ1-6	-	CPGSAPPGSYNSPLHF
TRBV15	TRBJ1-5	TRBD1	CATSRDGAGGSNQPQHF
TRBV6-5	TRBJ1-5	TRBD1	CASSGDRLTNQPQHF
TRBV9	TRBJ2-7	-	CASSVGSGAGGAYEQYF
TRBV2	TRBJ2-3	-	CASTRTGTDTQYF
TRBV18	TRBJ1-2	-	CASSPGGEGYGYTF
TRBV7-2	TRBJ1-2	TRBD1	CASSRRTGGGYGYTF
TRBV11-2	TRBJ1-4	-	CASSQNEKLFF
TRBV9	TRBJ1-1	TRBD1	CASSARGQGGANTEAFF